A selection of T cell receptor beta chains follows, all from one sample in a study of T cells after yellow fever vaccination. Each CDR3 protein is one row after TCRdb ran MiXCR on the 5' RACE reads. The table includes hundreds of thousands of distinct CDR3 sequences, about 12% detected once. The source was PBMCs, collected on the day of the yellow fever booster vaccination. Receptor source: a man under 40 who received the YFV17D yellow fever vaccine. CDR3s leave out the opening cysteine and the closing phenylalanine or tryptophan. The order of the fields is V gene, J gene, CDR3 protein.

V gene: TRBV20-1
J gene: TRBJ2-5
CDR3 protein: SALTRDRGETQY

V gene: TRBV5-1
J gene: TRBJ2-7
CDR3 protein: ASSLVADHYEQY

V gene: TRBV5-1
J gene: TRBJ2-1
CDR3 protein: ASTKDRVWTDEQF

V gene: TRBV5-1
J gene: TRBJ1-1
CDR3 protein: ASSLGDRLEAF

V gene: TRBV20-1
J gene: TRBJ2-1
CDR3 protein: SARDKRSPGYEQF

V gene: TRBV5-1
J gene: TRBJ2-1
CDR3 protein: ASSQYTSGRADSYNEQF

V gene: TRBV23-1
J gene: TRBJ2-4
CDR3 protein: ASSHHRSGLAGGPERNIQY

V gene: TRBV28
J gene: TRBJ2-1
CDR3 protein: ASRVPGLYNEQF

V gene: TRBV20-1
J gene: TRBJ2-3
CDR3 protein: SAREPGLNTQY

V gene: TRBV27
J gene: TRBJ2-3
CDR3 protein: ASSGTEKDTQY

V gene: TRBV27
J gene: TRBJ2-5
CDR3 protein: ASRAGGETQY

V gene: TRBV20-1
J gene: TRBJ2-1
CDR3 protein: SARLPGLAANEQF

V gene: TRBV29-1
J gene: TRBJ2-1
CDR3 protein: SGKAFSYNEQF

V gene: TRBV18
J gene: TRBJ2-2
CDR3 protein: ASSETGGSNTGELF

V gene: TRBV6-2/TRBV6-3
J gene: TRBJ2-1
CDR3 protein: ASSYSAGVGEQF

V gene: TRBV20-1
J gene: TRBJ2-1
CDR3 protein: SALTGSSRHNEQF

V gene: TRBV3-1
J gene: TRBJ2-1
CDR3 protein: ASSQGETRRVINEQF

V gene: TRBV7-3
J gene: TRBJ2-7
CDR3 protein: ASSKTRVPADEQY

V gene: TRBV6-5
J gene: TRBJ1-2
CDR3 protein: ASSYGQGIYT

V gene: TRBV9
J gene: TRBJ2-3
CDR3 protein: ASSVDGQGGTDTQY

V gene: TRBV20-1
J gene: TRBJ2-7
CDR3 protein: SDSSLRGTSYEQY

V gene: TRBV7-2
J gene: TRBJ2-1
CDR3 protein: ASSLQWGSYNEQF

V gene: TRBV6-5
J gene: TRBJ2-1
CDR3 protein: ASSYLGPLYNEQF